These T cell receptor beta chains were read from a single sample in a study of T cell changes during pregnancy in multiple sclerosis. The repertoire was sequenced with immunoSEQ multiplex PCR; TCRdb's copy has only in-frame clones and lacks some. This repertoire shows approximately 59,000 clones, approximately 90% found once; its top ten account for approximately 1.5%. This sample comprised peripheral blood, obtained in the third trimester of pregnancy. All receptors come from a female donor in good health, enrolled as a control in a pregnancy study. The CDR3 runs from the conserved cysteine through the conserved F or W. The order of the fields is clone size, V gene, D gene, J gene, CDR3 length, CDR3 DNA, CDR3 protein. D genes are given only for firm matches. For some rows the clone size is stated as once, few or many, or as a class when expanded; others skip it.

abundance: -; v_gene: TRBV4-1; d_gene: -; j_gene: TRBJ1-1; len: 12; CDR3nt: TGCGCCAGCAGCCAAAACGTCAGAGAAGCTTTCTTT; CDR3aa: CASSQNVREAFF
abundance: once; v_gene: TRBV6-6; d_gene: -; j_gene: TRBJ2-1; len: 13; CDR3nt: TGTGCCAGCAGTTACGCAGGGGAAAATGAGCAGTTCTTC; CDR3aa: CASSYAGENEQFF
abundance: -; v_gene: TRBV21-1; d_gene: -; j_gene: TRBJ1-5; len: 15; CDR3nt: TGTGCCAGCAGCAAAGTGGGGGGTAGGAATCAGCCCCAGCATTTT; CDR3aa: CASSKVGGRNQPQHF
abundance: -; v_gene: TRBV4-1; d_gene: TRBD1; j_gene: TRBJ1-2; len: 13; CDR3nt: TGCGCCAGCAGGGGGACAGGGGGCCATGGCTACACCTTC; CDR3aa: CASRGTGGHGYTF
abundance: -; v_gene: TRBV5-4; d_gene: -; j_gene: TRBJ1-6; len: 14; CDR3nt: TGTGCCAGCAGCTTGGGGGACATAAATTCACCCCTCCACTTT; CDR3aa: CASSLGDINSPLHF
abundance: -; v_gene: TRBV7-9; d_gene: -; j_gene: TRBJ2-3; len: 13; CDR3nt: TGTGCCAGCAGCTTCACAGGCACAGATACGCAGTATTTT; CDR3aa: CASSFTGTDTQYF
abundance: -; v_gene: TRBV28; d_gene: -; j_gene: TRBJ1-2; len: 14; CDR3nt: TGTGCCAGCAGCCTGGGTGGGGGCAGGTATGGCTACACCTTC; CDR3aa: CASSLGGGRYGYTF
abundance: -; v_gene: TRBV6-1; d_gene: -; j_gene: TRBJ1-5; len: 16; CDR3nt: TGTGCCAGCAGTGAGTACAGACCTTATAGCAATCAGCCCCAGCATTTT; CDR3aa: CASSEYRPYSNQPQHF
abundance: -; v_gene: TRBV4-1; d_gene: -; j_gene: TRBJ2-5; len: 14; CDR3nt: TGCGCCAGCAGCCAACCCGACAGCCAAGAGACCCAGTACTTC; CDR3aa: CASSQPDSQETQYF
abundance: once; v_gene: TRBV18; d_gene: TRBD1; j_gene: TRBJ1-1; len: 15; CDR3nt: TGTGCCAGCTCACTGGGACAGCAGAAGAACACTGAAGCTTTCTTT; CDR3aa: CASSLGQQKNTEAFF
abundance: -; v_gene: TRBV4-3; d_gene: TRBD1; j_gene: TRBJ2-7; len: 14; CDR3nt: TGCGCCAGCAGCCAGGGACAGGGGTCCTACGAGCAGTACTTC; CDR3aa: CASSQGQGSYEQYF
abundance: -; v_gene: TRBV2; d_gene: TRBD2; j_gene: TRBJ2-7; len: 14; CDR3nt: TGTGCCAGCAGGACTAGCGGCGGGGTGAACGAGCAGTACTTC; CDR3aa: CASRTSGGVNEQYF
abundance: once; v_gene: TRBV1; d_gene: -; j_gene: TRBJ2-2; len: 19; CDR3nt: TGCACCAGCAGCCAAGAGGGGACTAGCGGGGGAGTGAACACCGGGGAGCTGTTTTTT; CDR3aa: CTSSQEGTSGGVNTGELFF
abundance: -; v_gene: TRBV6-5; d_gene: -; j_gene: TRBJ1-5; len: 13; CDR3nt: TGTGCCAGCAGGCTAGAAAGCAATCAGCCCCAGCATTTT; CDR3aa: CASRLESNQPQHF
abundance: -; v_gene: TRBV6-5; d_gene: TRBD1; j_gene: TRBJ1-2; len: 13; CDR3nt: TGTGCCAGCAGTCCCGACAGGGGAGGTGGCTACACCTTC; CDR3aa: CASSPDRGGGYTF
abundance: -; v_gene: TRBV10-3; d_gene: TRBD2; j_gene: TRBJ2-3; len: 16; CDR3nt: TGTGCCATCAGTGCCCCACTAGCGGGGGGAACAGATACGCAGTATTTT; CDR3aa: CAISAPLAGGTDTQYF
abundance: -; v_gene: TRBV18; d_gene: -; j_gene: TRBJ1-1; len: 13; CDR3nt: TGTGCCAGCTCACCACGCGGGGGAACCGAAGCTTTCTTT; CDR3aa: CASSPRGGTEAFF
abundance: -; v_gene: TRBV6-1; d_gene: -; j_gene: TRBJ1-1; len: 12; CDR3nt: TGTGCCAGCAGTGAAAGGGGCGGTGAAGCTTTCTTT; CDR3aa: CASSERGGEAFF
abundance: -; v_gene: TRBV7-9; d_gene: -; j_gene: TRBJ2-5; len: 14; CDR3nt: TGTGCCAGCAGCCAGGACAGTTACCAAGAGACCCAGTACTTC; CDR3aa: CASSQDSYQETQYF
abundance: -; v_gene: TRBV19; d_gene: -; j_gene: TRBJ1-5; len: 12; CDR3nt: TGTGCCAGTAGTGGCCTGGATCAGCCCCAGCATTTT; CDR3aa: CASSGLDQPQHF
abundance: -; v_gene: TRBV2; d_gene: TRBD1; j_gene: TRBJ1-5; len: 16; CDR3nt: TGTGCCAGCAGTGCCGGGACAGGGAGTGGGAATCAGCCCCAGCATTTT; CDR3aa: CASSAGTGSGNQPQHF
abundance: -; v_gene: TRBV4-2; d_gene: -; j_gene: TRBJ2-2; len: 15; CDR3nt: TGTGCCAGCAGCCTCGCCGGGACTTTCACCGGGGAGCTGTTTTTT; CDR3aa: CASSLAGTFTGELFF
abundance: once; v_gene: TRBV6-5; d_gene: TRBD1; j_gene: TRBJ1-5; len: 14; CDR3nt: TGTGCCAGCAGTCGCGACAGGGTTCGTCAGCCCCAGCATTTT; CDR3aa: CASSRDRVRQPQHF
abundance: -; v_gene: TRBV4-2; d_gene: TRBD2; j_gene: TRBJ2-2; len: 17; CDR3nt: TGTGCCAGCAGCCAAGAAGCCAGCGGGGGGGGCACCGGGGAGCTGTTTTTT; CDR3aa: CASSQEASGGGTGELFF
abundance: -; v_gene: TRBV14; d_gene: TRBD2; j_gene: TRBJ2-7; len: 15; CDR3nt: TGTGCCAGCAGCCCTCCAGCGGGGGGTTTCTACGAGCAGTACTTC; CDR3aa: CASSPPAGGFYEQYF
abundance: -; v_gene: TRBV7-3; d_gene: TRBD1; j_gene: TRBJ2-5; len: 15; CDR3nt: TGTGCCAGCAGCTTAGAGGGACAGGGAGGAGAGACCCAGTACTTC; CDR3aa: CASSLEGQGGETQYF
abundance: -; v_gene: TRBV4-1; d_gene: -; j_gene: TRBJ2-1; len: 13; CDR3nt: TGCGCCAGCGGGGCGGGGCCTTACAATGAGCAGTTCTTC; CDR3aa: CASGAGPYNEQFF
abundance: -; v_gene: TRBV5-1; d_gene: TRBD1; j_gene: TRBJ1-4; len: 14; CDR3nt: TGCGCCACCTCGCGGGAGGGGGCGGGTGAAAAACTGTTTTTT; CDR3aa: CATSREGAGEKLFF
abundance: once; v_gene: TRBV6-5; d_gene: -; j_gene: TRBJ1-2; len: 12; CDR3nt: TGTGCCAGCAGTACAGGGACAAGTGGCTACACCTTC; CDR3aa: CASSTGTSGYTF
abundance: -; v_gene: TRBV9; d_gene: TRBD1; j_gene: TRBJ2-3; len: 15; CDR3nt: TGTGCCAGCAGCAGAGGACAGGGGGGACCAGATACGCAGTATTTT; CDR3aa: CASSRGQGGPDTQYF